The following is a T cell receptor beta chain sequence with its context. This specimen belongs to a study of T cells expressing NK-cell markers. Study at large: Sorted CD3+CD56+NKG2C+, CD3+CD56+NKG2C- and CD3+CD56-NKG2C+ T cells provided the TCR beta repertoires.

Per the germline V gene, CDR1 is SGHRS and CDR2 is YFSETQ. This CDR3 is built from 16 residues. TCR beta cDNA was generated via 5'RACE template switching incorporating UMIs. From its re-call of the 5' RACE reads, TCRdb lists each CDR3 protein once, without DNA. This listing includes about 400,000 distinct CDR3 sequences. This clonotype was obtained from a woman between 45 and 60 years old in good health. This chain connects TRBV5-1 to TRBJ2-5; TCRdb reports TRBD2, a call that lacks DNA to check it against. Sequenced material: blood T cells: a sorted CD56 or NKG2C T cell subset, CD4+ or CD8+ T cells, or bulk PBMC T cells (not recorded which). The chain's CDR3 is CASSWGSASGQETQYF.